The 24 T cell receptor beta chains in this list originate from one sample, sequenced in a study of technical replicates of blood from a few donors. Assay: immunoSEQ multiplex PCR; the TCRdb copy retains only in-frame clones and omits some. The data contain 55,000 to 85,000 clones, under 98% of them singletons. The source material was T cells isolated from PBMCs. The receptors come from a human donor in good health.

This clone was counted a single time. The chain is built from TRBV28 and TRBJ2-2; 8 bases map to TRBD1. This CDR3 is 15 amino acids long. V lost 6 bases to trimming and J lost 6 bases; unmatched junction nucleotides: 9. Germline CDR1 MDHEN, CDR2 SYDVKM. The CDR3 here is CASRTGTGGPGELFF. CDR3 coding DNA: TGTGCCAGCAGAACCGGGACAGGCGGTCCCGGGGAGCTGTTTTTT.

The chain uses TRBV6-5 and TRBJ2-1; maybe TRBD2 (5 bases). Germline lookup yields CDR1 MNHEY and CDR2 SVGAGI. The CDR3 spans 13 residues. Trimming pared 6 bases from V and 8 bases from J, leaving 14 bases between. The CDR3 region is CASSNTRAYEQFF. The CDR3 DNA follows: TGTGCCAGCAGCAATACTAGGGCCTATGAGCAGTTCTTC.

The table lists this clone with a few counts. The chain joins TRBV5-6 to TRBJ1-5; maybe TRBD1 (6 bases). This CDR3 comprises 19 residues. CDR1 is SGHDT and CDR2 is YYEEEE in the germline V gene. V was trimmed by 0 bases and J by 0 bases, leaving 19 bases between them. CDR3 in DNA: TGTGCCAGCAGCTTGGGGGGGGGCGCGCCTTCATATAGCAATCAGCCCCAGCATTTT. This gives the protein CASSLGGGAPSYSNQPQHF. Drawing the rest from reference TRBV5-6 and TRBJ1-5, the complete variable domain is DAGVTQSPTHLIKTRGQQVTLRCSPKSGHDTVSWYQQALGQGPQFIFQYYEEEERQRGNFPDRFSGHQFPNYSSELNVNALLLGDSALYLCASSLGGGAPSYSNQPQHFGDGTRLSIL.

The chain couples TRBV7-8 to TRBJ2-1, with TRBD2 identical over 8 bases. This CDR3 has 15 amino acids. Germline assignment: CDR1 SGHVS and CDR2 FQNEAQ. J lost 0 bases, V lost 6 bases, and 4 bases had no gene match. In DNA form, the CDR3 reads TGTGCCAGCAGGAAGCGGGAGAGCTCCTACAATGAGCAGTTCTTC. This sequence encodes CASRKRESSYNEQFF.

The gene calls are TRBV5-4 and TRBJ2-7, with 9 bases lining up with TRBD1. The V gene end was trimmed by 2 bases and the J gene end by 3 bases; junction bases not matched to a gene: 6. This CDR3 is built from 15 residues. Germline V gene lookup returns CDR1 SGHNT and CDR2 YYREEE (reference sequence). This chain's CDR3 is CASSLPGTGLYEQYF. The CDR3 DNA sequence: TGTGCCAGCAGCTTACCAGGGACAGGGCTCTACGAGCAGTACTTC.

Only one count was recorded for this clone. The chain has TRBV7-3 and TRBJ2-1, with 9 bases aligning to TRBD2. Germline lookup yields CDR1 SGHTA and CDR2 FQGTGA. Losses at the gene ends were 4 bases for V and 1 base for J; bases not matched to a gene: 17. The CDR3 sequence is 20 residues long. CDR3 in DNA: TGTGCCAGCAGCTCCCGGGATAGCGGGAGATGGGTATTATCCTACAATGAGCAGTTCTTC. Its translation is CASSSRDSGRWVLSYNEQFF.

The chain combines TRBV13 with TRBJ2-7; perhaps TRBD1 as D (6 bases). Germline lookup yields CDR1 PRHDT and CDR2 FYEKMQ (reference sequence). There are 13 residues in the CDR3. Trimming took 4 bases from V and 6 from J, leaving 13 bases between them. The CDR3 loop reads CASSSRPGAEQYF. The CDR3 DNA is TGTGCCAGCAGCTCGAGGCCAGGGGCCGAGCAGTACTTC.

The CDR3 coding sequence is TGTGCCAGCAGCTTAGCCAGGGAGGTAACTGAAGCTTTCTTT. This translates into CASSLAREVTEAFF. The chain employs TRBV7-9 and TRBJ1-1, with D tentatively TRBD1 (5 bases). V lost 0 bases and J 5 bases, leaving 10 bases between the germline ends. This CDR3 region has 14 residues. Per the germline V gene, CDR1 is SEHNR and CDR2 is FQNEAQ (reference sequence).

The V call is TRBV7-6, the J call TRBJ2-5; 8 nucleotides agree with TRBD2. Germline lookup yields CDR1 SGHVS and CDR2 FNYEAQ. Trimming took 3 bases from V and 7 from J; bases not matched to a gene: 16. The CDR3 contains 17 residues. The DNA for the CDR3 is TGTGCCAGCAGCTTCTTCGGTCGGGCAGCCCGGGAGGGGACCCAGTACTTC. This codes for CASSFFGRAAREGTQYF. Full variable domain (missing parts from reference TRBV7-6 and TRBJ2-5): GAGVSQSPRYKVTKRGQDVALRCDPISGHVSLYWYRQALGQGPEFLTYFNYEAQQDKSGLPNDRFSAERPEGSISTLTIQRTEQRDSAMYRCASSFFGRAAREGTQYFGPGTRLLVL.

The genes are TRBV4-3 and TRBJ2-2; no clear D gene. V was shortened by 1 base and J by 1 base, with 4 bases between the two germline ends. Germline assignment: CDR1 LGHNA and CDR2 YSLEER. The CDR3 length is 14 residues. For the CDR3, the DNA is TGCGCCAGCAGCCAAGGGAGGAACACCGGGGAGCTGTTTTTT. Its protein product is CASSQGRNTGELFF.

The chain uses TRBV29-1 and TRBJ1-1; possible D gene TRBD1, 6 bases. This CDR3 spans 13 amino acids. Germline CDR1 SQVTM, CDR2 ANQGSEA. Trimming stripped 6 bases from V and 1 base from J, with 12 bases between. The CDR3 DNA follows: TGCAGCGTGGTAGACAGGCAGAACACTGAAGCTTTCTTT. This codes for CSVVDRQNTEAFF.

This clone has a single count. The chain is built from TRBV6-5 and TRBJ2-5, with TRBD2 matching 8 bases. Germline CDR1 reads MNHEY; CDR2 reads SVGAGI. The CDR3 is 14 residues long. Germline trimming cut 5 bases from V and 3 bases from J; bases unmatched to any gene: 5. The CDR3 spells CASSHPAGEETQYF. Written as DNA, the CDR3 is TGTGCCAGCAGTCACCCAGCGGGAGAAGAGACCCAGTACTTC.

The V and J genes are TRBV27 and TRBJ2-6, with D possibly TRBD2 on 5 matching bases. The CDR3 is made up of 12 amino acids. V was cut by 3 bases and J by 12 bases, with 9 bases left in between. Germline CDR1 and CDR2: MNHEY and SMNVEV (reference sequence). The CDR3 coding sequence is TGTGCCAGCAGTTTTACTGGGAGCGTCCTGACTTTC. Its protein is CASSFTGSVLTF.

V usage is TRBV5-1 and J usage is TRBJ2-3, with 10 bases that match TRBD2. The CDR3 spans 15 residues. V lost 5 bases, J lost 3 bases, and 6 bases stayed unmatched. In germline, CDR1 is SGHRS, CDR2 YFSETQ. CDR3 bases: TGCGCCAGCAGATCAGCGGGAGGGCCGACAGATACGCAGTATTTT. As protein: CASRSAGGPTDTQYF.

This chain's CDR3 is CASSGLAGSDTQYF. Written as DNA, the CDR3 is TGTGCCAGCAGCGGACTAGCGGGATCAGATACGCAGTATTTT. This rearrangement joins TRBV6-1 to TRBJ2-3; 12 bases map to TRBD2. The ends lost 6 bases at V and 4 bases at J; junction bases unmatched: 2. CDR3 length: 14 amino acids. The germline V gene encodes CDR1 MNHNS and CDR2 SASEGT.

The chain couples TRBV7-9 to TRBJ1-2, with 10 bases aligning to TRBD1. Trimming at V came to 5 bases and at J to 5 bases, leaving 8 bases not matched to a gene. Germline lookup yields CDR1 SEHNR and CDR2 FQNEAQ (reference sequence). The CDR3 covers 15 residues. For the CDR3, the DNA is TGTGCCAGCAGCCGTTGGGACAGGGGTAGATATGGCTACACCTTC. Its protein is CASSRWDRGRYGYTF.

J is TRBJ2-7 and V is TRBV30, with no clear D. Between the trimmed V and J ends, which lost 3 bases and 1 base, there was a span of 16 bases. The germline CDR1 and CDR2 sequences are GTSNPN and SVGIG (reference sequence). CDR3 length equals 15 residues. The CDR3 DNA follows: TGTGCCTGGAGCGCAAAGTACGCGAAGTCCTACGAGCAGTACTTC. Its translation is CAWSAKYAKSYEQYF.

The CDR3 reads CASSGGYTQYF. The CDR3 bases are TGTGCCAGCAGTGGGGGGTATACGCAGTATTTT. The chain joins TRBV7-9 to TRBJ2-3; perhaps TRBD2 as D (6 bases). The germline CDR1 and CDR2 sequences are SEHNR and FQNEAQ (reference sequence). CDR3 length equals 11 residues. V lost 6 bases and J lost 7, with 8 bases in between.

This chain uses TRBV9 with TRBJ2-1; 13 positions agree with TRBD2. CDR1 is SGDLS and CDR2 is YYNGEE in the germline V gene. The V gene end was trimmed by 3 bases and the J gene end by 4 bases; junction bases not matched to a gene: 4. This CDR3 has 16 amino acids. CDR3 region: CASSGGTSGAYNEQFF. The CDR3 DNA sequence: TGTGCCAGCAGCGGGGGGACTAGCGGGGCTTACAATGAGCAGTTCTTC.

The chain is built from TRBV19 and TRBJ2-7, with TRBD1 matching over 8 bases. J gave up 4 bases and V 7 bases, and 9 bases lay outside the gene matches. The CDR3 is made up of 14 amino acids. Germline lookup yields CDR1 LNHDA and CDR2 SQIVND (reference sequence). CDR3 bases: TGTGCCAGTAATGATCCGGGACAGGATTACGAGCAGTACTTC. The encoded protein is CASNDPGQDYEQYF.

The CDR3 here is CASSLGIAYGYTF. DNA of the CDR3: TGTGCCAGCAGCTTAGGGATAGCTTATGGCTACACCTTC. This rearrangement joins TRBV11-3 to TRBJ1-2; D remains ambiguous. V gave up 1 base and J gave up 5 bases, with 8 bases separating them. Germline assignment: CDR1 SGHNT and CDR2 YENEEA. This CDR3 is built from 13 residues.

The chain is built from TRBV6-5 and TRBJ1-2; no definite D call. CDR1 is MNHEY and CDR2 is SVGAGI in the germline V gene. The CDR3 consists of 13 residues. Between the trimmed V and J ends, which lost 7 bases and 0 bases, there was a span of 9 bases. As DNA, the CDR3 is TGTGCCAGCACGAGGGATACTAACTATGGCTACACCTTC. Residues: CASTRDTNYGYTF.

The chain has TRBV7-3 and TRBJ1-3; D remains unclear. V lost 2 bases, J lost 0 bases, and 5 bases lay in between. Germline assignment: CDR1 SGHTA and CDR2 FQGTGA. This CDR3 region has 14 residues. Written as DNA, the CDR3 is TGTGCCAGCAGCTTACAGAACTCTGGAAACACCATATATTTT. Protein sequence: CASSLQNSGNTIYF.

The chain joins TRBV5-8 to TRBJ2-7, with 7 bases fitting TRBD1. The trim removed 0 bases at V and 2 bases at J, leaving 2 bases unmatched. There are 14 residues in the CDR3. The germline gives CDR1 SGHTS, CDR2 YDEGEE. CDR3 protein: CASSLVQGAYEQYF. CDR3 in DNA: TGTGCCAGCAGCTTGGTGCAGGGGGCCTACGAGCAGTACTTC. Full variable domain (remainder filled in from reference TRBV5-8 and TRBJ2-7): EAGVTQSPTHLIKTRGQQATLRCSPISGHTSVYWYQQALGLGLQFLLWYDEGEERNRGNFPPRFSGRQFPNYSSELNVNALELEDSALYLCASSLVQGAYEQYFGPGTRLTVT.